The 20 T cell receptor beta chains listed next were all sequenced from one sample in a study of CD8 T cells in ankylosing spondylitis. No cognate antigen is known for these TCRs. General study results and limits: A TCR beta motif of several highly homologous variants seemed to mark ankylosing spondylitis blood.

MiXCR, run by TCRdb on the 5' RACE reads, gives a single entry per CDR3 protein. The sample includes around 490,000 distinct CDR3 sequences, approximately 5% of them seen just once. The sample taken for sequencing was blood, either unsorted or a sorted T cell fraction (not recorded which). The receptors shown here come from a male donor with ankylosing spondylitis.

This clonotype was counted ten times or more. This chain connects TRBV12-3 or TRBV12-4 to TRBJ2-3; the D gene could be TRBD1 or TRBD2 (5 bases each). V was shortened by 4 bases and J by 8 bases, with 19 bases between the two germline ends. The CDR3 runs 15 residues. The CDR3 DNA reads TGTGCCAGCAGTTACACCGGGACCACTGGGGGTACGCAGTATTTT. Protein: CASSYTGTTGGTQYF.

This clonotype was recorded at least ten times. This rearrangement joins TRBV7-3 to TRBJ1-1; TRBD1 is a possible D gene (6 bases). There are 13 residues in the CDR3. From germline, CDR1 is SGHTA and CDR2 FQGTGA. Between the trimmed V and J ends, which lost 5 bases and 6 bases, there was a span of 13 bases. CDR3 DNA sequence: TGTGCCAGCAGCCTTACCCGGACAGCTGAAGCTTTCTTT. Protein: CASSLTRTAEAFF.

This clonotype was picked up many times. The J gene is TRBJ1-5, the V gene TRBV5-8, with TRBD1 matching 9 bases. There are 16 residues in the CDR3. Germline values: CDR1 SGHTS, CDR2 YDEGEE. Unmatched junction bases numbered 9, after V lost 2 bases and J lost 6 bases. CDR3 loop: CASSFLGTGIVQPQHF. CDR3 sequence (DNA): TGTGCCAGCAGCTTCCTCGGGACAGGGATAGTTCAGCCCCAGCATTTT.

This clonotype was seen ten or more times. This chain links TRBV28 with TRBJ2-7; 9 bases map to TRBD1. Germline trimming cut 3 bases from V and 5 bases from J; bases unmatched to any gene: 11. The CDR3 runs to 16 residues. The germline CDR1 and CDR2 sequences are MDHEN and SYDVKM. CDR3 sequence: CASSFRPGQGGHEQYF. The DNA for the CDR3 is TGTGCCAGCAGTTTCCGACCGGGACAGGGAGGGCACGAGCAGTACTTC.

This clonotype was picked up many times. This chain connects TRBV6-2 or TRBV6-3 to TRBJ2-1; TRBD1 aligns across 10 bases. With 6 bases clipped from V and 9 bases from J, the junction kept 11 bases outside the gene matches. The length of the CDR3 is 15 residues. Germline V gene lookup returns CDR1 MNHEY and CDR2 SVGEGT. The CDR3 coding sequence is TGTGCCAGCAGAGGGACAGGGGACCTACAAGGTGAGCAGTTCTTC. Translated, it gives CASRGTGDLQGEQFF.

In its sample, this clonotype was seen once. J is TRBJ2-6 and V is TRBV27, with D possibly TRBD2 on 5 matching bases. Between the trimmed V and J ends, which lost 5 bases and 2 bases, there was a span of 10 bases. The CDR3 is 15 amino acids. CDR1 is MNHEY and CDR2 is SMNVEV in the germline V gene (reference sequence). CDR3 protein: CASSLERAGANVLTF. The CDR3 DNA reads TGTGCCAGCAGTCTAGAGAGGGCTGGGGCCAACGTCCTGACTTTC.

The V call is TRBV6-1, the J call TRBJ1-6; no reliable D call. Germline CDR1 is MNHNS and CDR2 is SASEGT. This CDR3 is built from 14 residues. V was shortened by 6 bases and J by 7 bases, with 13 bases between the two germline ends. The CDR3 loop is CASSRTVVNSPLHF. CDR3 coding DNA: TGTGCCAGCAGCCGCACCGTAGTAAATTCACCCCTCCACTTT.

This clonotype showed up just a few times. CDR3 region: CASSDVGGSLTYGYTF. In DNA, the CDR3 is TGTGCCAGCAGTGATGTTGGGGGCAGTCTCACCTATGGCTACACCTTC. The chain is built from TRBV2 and TRBJ1-2; possible D gene TRBD1, 6 bases. The CDR3 loop spans 16 amino acids. The germline gives CDR1 SNHLY, CDR2 FYNNEI. The germline V and J ends were trimmed by 3 bases and 4 bases, with 18 bases remaining between them.

This clonotype was counted only a few times. The genes are TRBV20-1 and TRBJ2-6; no firm D call. Germline CDR1 DFQATT, CDR2 SNEGSKA (reference sequence). The CDR3 extends over 15 amino acids. The ends were cut back, 0 bases at V and 2 bases at J, with 8 bases in the middle. The CDR3 loop reads CSARDPRTGANVLTF. Written as DNA, the CDR3 is TGCAGTGCTAGAGATCCCAGGACTGGGGCCAACGTCCTGACTTTC.

This clonotype has at least ten counts. The chain couples TRBV27 to TRBJ2-7, with a tentative D call TRBD2 (6 bases). CDR1 is MNHEY and CDR2 is SMNVEV in the germline V gene (reference sequence). V lost 5 bases, J lost 0 bases, and 14 bases lay in between. This CDR3 contains 15 residues. The CDR3 nucleotides read TGTGCCAGCAGTATCGGGACTGGACCCTCCTACGAGCAGTACTTC. Translated: CASSIGTGPSYEQYF.

The chain uses TRBV6-2 or TRBV6-3 and TRBJ2-3; the match to TRBD1 covers 7 bases. The length of the CDR3 is 16 residues. V shed 5 bases, J shed 3 bases, and the junction held 11 bases outside the gene matches. CDR1 is MNHEY, CDR2 SVGEGT, per germline. The CDR3: CASSHNPDRVTDTQYF. In DNA form, the CDR3 reads TGTGCCAGCAGTCACAACCCCGACAGGGTAACAGATACGCAGTATTTT.

This clonotype occurred many times. The genes are TRBV11-2 and TRBJ1-3, with 10 bases that match TRBD1. Germline CDR1 reads SGHAT; CDR2 reads FQNNGV. The length of the CDR3 is 17 residues. Germline trimming cut 3 bases from V and 0 bases from J; bases unmatched to any gene: 5. CDR3 region: CASSLEGQGNSGNTIYF. CDR3 DNA: TGTGCCAGCAGCTTGGAGGGACAGGGGAACTCTGGAAACACCATATATTTT. The whole variable domain, remainder taken from reference TRBV11-2 and TRBJ1-3, is EAGVAQSPRYKIIEKRQSVAFWCNPISGHATLYWYQQILGQGPKLLIQFQNNGVVDDSQLPKDRFSAERLKGVDSTLKIQPAKLEDSAVYLCASSLEGQGNSGNTIYFGEGSWLTVV.

This clonotype occurred many times. V gene TRBV10-3 combines with J gene TRBJ1-2; no reliable D call. Germline V gene lookup returns CDR1 ENHRY and CDR2 SYGVKD. V lost 4 bases to trimming and J lost 2 bases, with 8 bases between them. This CDR3 has 13 residues. CDR3 in amino acids: CAISGSGNYGYTF. The CDR3 region has the DNA TGTGCCATCAGTGGGTCAGGCAACTATGGCTACACCTTC.

The table lists this clonotype with many counts. V is TRBV7-8 and J is TRBJ2-7; the D is unclear. Trimming shortened V by 0 bases and J by 0 bases, and 18 bases separated the two germline ends. The CDR3 contains 18 residues. Germline CDR1 SGHVS, CDR2 FQNEAQ. The CDR3, as DNA: TGTGCCAGCAGCTTAGCGCACCCCACTATAACCTACTCCTACGAGCAGTACTTC. The encoded protein is CASSLAHPTITYSYEQYF.

The sample holds a few counts of this clonotype. The J gene is TRBJ2-5, the V gene TRBV5-1; a possible D gene is TRBD1 (6 bases). Germline loops: CDR1 SGHRS, CDR2 YFSETQ. Trimming removed 5 bases from V and 4 bases from J, with 15 bases in between. The CDR3 sequence is 14 residues long. CDR3 nucleotide sequence: TGCGCCAGCAGGGTGGGGGCCCCGAGAGAGACCCAGTACTTC. Translating gives CASRVGAPRETQYF.

The sample holds many counts of this clonotype. This CDR3 is CASSLGSGTYEQYF. The CDR3 DNA follows: TGCGCCAGCAGCTTGGGTTCAGGGACCTACGAGCAGTACTTC. The chain joins TRBV5-1 to TRBJ2-7; weak D call: TRBD1 (5 bases). Germline CDR1 reads SGHRS; CDR2 reads YFSETQ. The V end was cut by 0 bases, the J end by 2 bases, with 9 bases between. The CDR3 totals 14 residues.

At least ten counts were recorded for this clonotype. The chain couples TRBV5-6 to TRBJ2-7, with 7 bases fitting TRBD2. The ends lost 6 bases at V and 0 bases at J; junction bases unmatched: 9. CDR3 size: 15 residues. CDR1 SGHDT and CDR2 YYEEEE come from the germline V gene. The CDR3 DNA is TGTGCCAGCACCCGATTGGGAGGGAGCTCCTACGAGCAGTACTTC. Its protein product is CASTRLGGSSYEQYF.

V gene TRBV7-2 combines with J gene TRBJ2-3; 7 bases fit TRBD1. CDR3 length: 15 amino acids. V was clipped by 11 bases and J by 0 bases; unmatched bases: 11. Germline V gene sequence: CDR1 SGHTA, CDR2 FQGNSA. The CDR3 loop reads CASGGPPVSTDTQYF. The CDR3 region has the DNA TGTGCCTCAGGGGGACCACCAGTCAGCACAGATACGCAGTATTTT.

This clonotype has at least ten counts. This chain links TRBV28 with TRBJ1-2; possibly TRBD1 for D (6 bases). Germline V gene sequence: CDR1 MDHEN, CDR2 SYDVKM. CDR3 length: 14 amino acids. Trimming stripped 4 bases from V and 5 bases from J, with 14 bases between. CDR3 nucleotides: TGTGCCAGCAGTTGGGGCAGGGGCCGGTATGGCTACACCTTC. It yields the protein CASSWGRGRYGYTF.

The sample holds many counts of this clonotype. The genes are TRBV10-3 and TRBJ2-7, with 9 bases lining up with TRBD1. The CDR3 spans 13 residues. The J segment lost 6 bases and the V segment lost 9 bases, leaving 9 bases of the junction unmatched. CDR1 is ENHRY and CDR2 is SYGVKD in the germline V gene. CDR3 coding DNA: TGTGCCATAGTCGGACAGGGGTCCCTCGAGCAGTACTTC. Translated, it gives CAIVGQGSLEQYF.